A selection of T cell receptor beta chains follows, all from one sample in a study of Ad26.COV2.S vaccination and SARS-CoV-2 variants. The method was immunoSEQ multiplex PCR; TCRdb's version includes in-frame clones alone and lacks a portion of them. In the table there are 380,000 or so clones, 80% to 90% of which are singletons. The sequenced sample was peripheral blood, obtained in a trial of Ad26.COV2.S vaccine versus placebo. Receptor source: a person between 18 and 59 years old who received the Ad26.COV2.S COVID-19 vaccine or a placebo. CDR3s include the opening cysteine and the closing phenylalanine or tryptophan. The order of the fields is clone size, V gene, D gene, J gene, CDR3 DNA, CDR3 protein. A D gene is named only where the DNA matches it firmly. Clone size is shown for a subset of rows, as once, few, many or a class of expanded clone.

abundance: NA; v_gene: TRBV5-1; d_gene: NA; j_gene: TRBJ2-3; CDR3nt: TGCGCCAGCAGCTTAAGCGGATTGGGCACAGATACGCAGTATTTT; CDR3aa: CASSLSGLGTDTQYF
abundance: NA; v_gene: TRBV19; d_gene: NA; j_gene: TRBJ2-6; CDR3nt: TGTGCCAGTAGTGGTACTTCTGGGGCCAACGTCCTGACTTTC; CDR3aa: CASSGTSGANVLTF
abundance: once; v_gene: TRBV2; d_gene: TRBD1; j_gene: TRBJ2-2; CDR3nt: TGTGCCAGCAGGGGACAGGGGAACACCGGGGAGCTGTTTTTT; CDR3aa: CASRGQGNTGELFF
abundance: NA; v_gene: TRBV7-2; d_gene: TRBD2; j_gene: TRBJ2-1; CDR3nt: TGTGCCAGCAGCCCTAGCGGGATGGAGGGCAATGAGCAGTTCTTC; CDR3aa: CASSPSGMEGNEQFF
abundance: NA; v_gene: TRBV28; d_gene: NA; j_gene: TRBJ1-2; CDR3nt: TGTGCCAGCAGTCCAAGAGCCTATGGCTACACCTTC; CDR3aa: CASSPRAYGYTF
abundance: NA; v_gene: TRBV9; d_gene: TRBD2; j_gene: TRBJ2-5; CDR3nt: TGTGCCAGCAGCGTAGGCGGGAGCAGGGAGACCCAGTACTTC; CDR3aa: CASSVGGSRETQYF
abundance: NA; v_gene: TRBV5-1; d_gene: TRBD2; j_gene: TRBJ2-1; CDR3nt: TGCGCCAGCAGCGAGGGACTAGCGGGAGGACGTTCCAATGAGCAGTTCTTC; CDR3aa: CASSEGLAGGRSNEQFF
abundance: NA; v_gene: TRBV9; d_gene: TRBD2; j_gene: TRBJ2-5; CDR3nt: TGTGCCAGCAGCGCGGGGGGGAGAGAAGAGACCCAGTACTTC; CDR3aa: CASSAGGREETQYF
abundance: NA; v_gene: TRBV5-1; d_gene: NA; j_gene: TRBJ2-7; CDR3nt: TGCGCCAGCAGCTTGGGGGGACGTGAGGGTGCGCAGTACTTC; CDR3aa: CASSLGGREGAQYF
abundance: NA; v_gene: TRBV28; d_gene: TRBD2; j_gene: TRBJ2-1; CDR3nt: TGTGCCAGCAGTCCTATACGCCTTCGAGCGGGAGATGACAATGAGCAGTTCTTC; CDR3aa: CASSPIRLRAGDDNEQFF
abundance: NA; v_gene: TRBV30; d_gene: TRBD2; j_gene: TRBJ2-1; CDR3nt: TGTGCCTGGACATCACCACTAGCGGGAGGGTTAAGCTCCTACAATGAGCAGTTCTTC; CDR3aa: CAWTSPLAGGLSSYNEQFF
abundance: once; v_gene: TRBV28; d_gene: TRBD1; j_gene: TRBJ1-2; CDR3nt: TGTGCCAGCAGTTTGGTGACAGGGGCTGGCTACACCTTC; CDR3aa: CASSLVTGAGYTF
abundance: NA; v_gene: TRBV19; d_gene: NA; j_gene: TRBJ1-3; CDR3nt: TGTGCCAGTAGTATATCCAGCGGAAACACCATATATTTT; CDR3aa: CASSISSGNTIYF
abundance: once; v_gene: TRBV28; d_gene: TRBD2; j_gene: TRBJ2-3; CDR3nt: TGTGCCAGCAGTTTACTGGCGGGAGGCTTACCTAGCACAGATACGCAGTATTTT; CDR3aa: CASSLLAGGLPSTDTQYF
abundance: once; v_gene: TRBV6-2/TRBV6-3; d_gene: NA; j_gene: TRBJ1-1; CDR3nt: TGTGCCAGCAGTTACGGGACAACGAACACTGAAGCTTTCTTT; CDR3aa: CASSYGTTNTEAFF
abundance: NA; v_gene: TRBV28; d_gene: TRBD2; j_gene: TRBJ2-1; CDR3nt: TGTGCCAGCACACCTAGCGGGGGGGCCGGCAATGAGCAGTTCTTC; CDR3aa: CASTPSGGAGNEQFF
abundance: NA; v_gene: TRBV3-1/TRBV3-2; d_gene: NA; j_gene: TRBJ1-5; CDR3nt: TGTGCCAGCAGCCCCTCTCGGGGACAGCCCCAGCATTTT; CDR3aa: CASSPSRGQPQHF
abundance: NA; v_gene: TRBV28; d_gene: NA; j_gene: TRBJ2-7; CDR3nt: TGTGCCAGGTGGGACTCGTTCTACGAGCAGTACTTC; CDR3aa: CARWDSFYEQYF
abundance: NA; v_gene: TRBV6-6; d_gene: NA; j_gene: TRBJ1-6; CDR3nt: TGTGCCAGCAGCCCCGGGACCCCTAATTCACCCCTCCACTTT; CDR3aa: CASSPGTPNSPLHF
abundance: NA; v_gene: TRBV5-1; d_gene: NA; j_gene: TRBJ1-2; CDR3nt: TGCGCCAGCAGCTTGGAGCAGGGGACGCATGGCTACACCTTC; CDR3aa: CASSLEQGTHGYTF
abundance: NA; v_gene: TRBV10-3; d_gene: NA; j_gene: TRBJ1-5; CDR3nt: TGTGCCATCAGTGAGGCATTGGGGAGGCAGCCCAATAGCAATCAGCCCCAGCATTTT; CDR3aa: CAISEALGRQPNSNQPQHF
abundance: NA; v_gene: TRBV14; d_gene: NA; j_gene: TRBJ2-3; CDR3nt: TGTGCCAGCAGCCCTCCTCTCCGGGGGCCGACAGATACGCAGTATTTT; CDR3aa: CASSPPLRGPTDTQYF
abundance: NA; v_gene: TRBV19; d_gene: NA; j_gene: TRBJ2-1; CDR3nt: TGTGCCAGTAGTCCGAGCTCCTACAATGAGCAGTTCTTC; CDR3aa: CASSPSSYNEQFF
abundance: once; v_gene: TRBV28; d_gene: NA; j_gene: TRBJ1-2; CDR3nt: TGTGCCAGCAGTTTACGAAACTATGGCTACACCTTC; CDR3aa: CASSLRNYGYTF
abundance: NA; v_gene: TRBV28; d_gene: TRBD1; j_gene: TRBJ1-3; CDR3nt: TGTGCCAGCAGTCCCGGGACAGGGTTTGGAAACACCATATATTTT; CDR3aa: CASSPGTGFGNTIYF
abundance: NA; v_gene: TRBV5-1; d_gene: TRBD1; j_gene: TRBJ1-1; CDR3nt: TGCGCCAGCAGCTCGGGGGACAGGACCACCACTGAAGCTTTCTTT; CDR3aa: CASSSGDRTTTEAFF
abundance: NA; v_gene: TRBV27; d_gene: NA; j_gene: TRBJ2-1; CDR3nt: TGTGCCAGCAGTTTGCAGGAGGGGGCCCACAATGAGCAGTTCTTC; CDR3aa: CASSLQEGAHNEQFF
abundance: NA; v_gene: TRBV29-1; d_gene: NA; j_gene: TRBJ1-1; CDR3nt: TGCAGCGTTGAGAAACGGAGAGGGGACACTGAAGCTTTCTTT; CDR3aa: CSVEKRRGDTEAFF
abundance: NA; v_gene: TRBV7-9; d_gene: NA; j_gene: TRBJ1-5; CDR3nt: TGTGCCAGCAGCTTAGGGGGAGATCAGCCCCAGCATTTT; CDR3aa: CASSLGGDQPQHF
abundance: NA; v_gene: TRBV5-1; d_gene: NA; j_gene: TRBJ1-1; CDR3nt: TGCGCCAGCAGCCCACTAACCCTCTACGTCACTGAAGCTTTCTTT; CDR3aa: CASSPLTLYVTEAFF
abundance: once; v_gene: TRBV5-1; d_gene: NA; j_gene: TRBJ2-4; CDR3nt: TGCGCCAGCAGCTTAGAATTAGGTTTTGCCATTCAGTACTTC; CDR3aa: CASSLELGFAIQYF
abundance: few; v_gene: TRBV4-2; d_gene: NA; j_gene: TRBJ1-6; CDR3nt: TGTGCCAGCAGCCAAGAAGAATCGGGGGTCCCCCTCCACTTT; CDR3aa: CASSQEESGVPLHF
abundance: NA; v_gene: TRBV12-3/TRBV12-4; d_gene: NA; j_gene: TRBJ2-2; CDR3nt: TGTGCCAGCAGTTGGACGGCCGGGGAGCTGTTTTTT; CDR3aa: CASSWTAGELFF
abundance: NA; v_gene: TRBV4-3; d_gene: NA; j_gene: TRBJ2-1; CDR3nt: TGCGCCAGCAGCCAAGATAAAGGGAGGTGGAATGAGCAGTTCTTC; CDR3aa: CASSQDKGRWNEQFF
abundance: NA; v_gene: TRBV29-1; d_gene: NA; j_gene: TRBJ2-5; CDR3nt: TGCAGCGTTGGGCAGGGAAGAGAGACCCAGTACTTC; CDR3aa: CSVGQGRETQYF